A single sample is the source of the 26 T cell receptor beta chains below, sequenced in a study of cytomegalovirus exposure and HLA in healthy donors. 13 Jbeta primers and 60 Vbeta primers were used for the PCR. The table came from immunoSEQ multiplex PCR; TCRdb's copy has only in-frame clones and leaves some out. The sample has approximately 100,000 clones, roughly 77% seen once. The sequenced sample consisted of PBMCs. The receptors were sampled from a woman aged 50 to 60 in good health and CMV-seropositive.

V gene TRBV2 combines with J gene TRBJ1-1, with TRBD1 matching over 7 bases. The CDR3 has 12 amino acids. The V gene end was trimmed by 3 bases and the J gene end by 9 bases; junction bases not matched to a gene: 4. Per the germline V gene, CDR1 is SNHLY and CDR2 is FYNNEI. DNA of the CDR3: TGTGCCAGCAGTGACAGGGGGGCGAAAGCTTTCTTT. Translating it yields CASSDRGAKAFF.

The rearrangement joins TRBV27 to TRBJ2-7; a possible D gene is TRBD2 (5 bases). Germline values: CDR1 MNHEY, CDR2 SMNVEV (reference sequence). Between the trimmed V and J ends, which lost 5 bases and 4 bases, there was a span of 15 bases. The CDR3 contains 14 residues. The CDR3 bases are TGTGCCAGCAGTCCGCATGGGTCGGGGTACGAGCAGTACTTC. Protein product: CASSPHGSGYEQYF.

This chain joins TRBV7-9 and TRBJ1-1; 7 bases are a match to TRBD1. The germline CDR1 and CDR2 sequences are SEHNR and FQNEAQ (reference sequence). Trimming removed 5 bases from V and 0 bases from J; junction bases left unmatched: 6. The CDR3 runs 15 residues. CDR3 sequence (DNA): TGTGCCAGCAGCGTGGAAGGGGGCCTGAACACTGAAGCTTTCTTT. This encodes CASSVEGGLNTEAFF.

In its sample, this clone was seen once. The chain joins TRBV11-2 to TRBJ2-7; D gene unclear. CDR3 length: 12 residues. V was trimmed by 1 base and J by 5 bases, leaving 6 bases between them. Looked up from germline, CDR1 is SGHAT and CDR2 is FQNNGV. The CDR3 is CASSLGADEQYF. As DNA, the CDR3 is TGTGCCAGCAGCTTAGGTGCGGACGAGCAGTACTTC.

The rearrangement links TRBV11-3 to TRBJ2-3, with 10 bases matching TRBD2. The germline gives CDR1 SGHNT, CDR2 YENEEA. V trimming: 3 bases; J trimming: 0 bases; junction bases outside the gene matches: 6. CDR3 length: 17 residues. Written as DNA, the CDR3 is TGTGCCAGCAGCTTCAGCGGGGGGGCGTTAAGCACAGATACGCAGTATTTT. Translating it yields CASSFSGGALSTDTQYF.

This clone showed up just once. The rearrangement links TRBV5-1 to TRBJ1-1, with a weak D call TRBD1 (5 bases). This CDR3 is 14 amino acids long. Per germline, CDR1 SGHRS and CDR2 YFSETQ. The V and J ends lost 0 bases and 2 bases respectively, with 8 bases between them. CDR3 sequence (DNA): TGCGCCAGCAGCTTGGAGACAGTTAACACTGAAGCTTTCTTT. Amino acid sequence: CASSLETVNTEAFF. Combining the CDR3 with reference TRBV5-1 and TRBJ1-1 gives the whole variable domain KAGVTQTPRYLIKTRGQQVTLSCSPISGHRSVSWYQQTPGQGLQFLFEYFSETQRNKGNFPGRFSGRQFSNSRSEMNVSTLELGDSALYLCASSLETVNTEAFFGQGTRLTVV.

On this clone itself: An end of the junction does not agree with germline; a read error may underlie this. V usage is TRBV7-9 and J usage is TRBJ1-4, with 7 bases fitting TRBD1. CDR1 and CDR2 from the germline V gene are SEHNR and FQNEAQ (reference sequence). This CDR3 is 14 amino acids long. For the CDR3, the DNA is TGTTCCAGCAGCCCGGGGGGGACAGAGGAAAAACTGTTTTTT. Encoded protein: CSSSPGGTEEKLFF. Full variable domain (remainder filled in from reference TRBV7-9 and TRBJ1-4): DTGVSQNPRHKITKRGQNVTFRCDPISEHNRLYWYRQTLGQGPEFLTYFQNEAQLEKSRLLSDRFSAERPKGSFSTLEIQRTEQGDSAMYLCSSSPGGTEEKLFFGSGTQLSVL.

This rearrangement joins TRBV9 to TRBJ2-7, with 8 bases identical to TRBD2. Germline CDR1 reads SGDLS; CDR2 reads YYNGEE. J lost 5 bases, V lost 4 bases, and 11 bases had no gene match. The CDR3 contains 15 residues. The CDR3 sequence is CASSPLTGLAHEQYF. The CDR3 nucleotides read TGTGCCAGCAGCCCATTGACCGGACTAGCCCACGAGCAGTACTTC.

The chain couples TRBV5-8 to TRBJ2-7; 7 bases are a match to TRBD1. The CDR3 has 14 residues. CDR1 is SGHTS and CDR2 is YDEGEE in the germline V gene. V was pared by 0 bases and J by 2 bases, with 2 bases of the junction left unmatched. CDR3 residues: CASSLGTGTYEQYF. In nucleotides, the CDR3 is TGTGCCAGCAGCTTGGGGACAGGTACCTACGAGCAGTACTTC.

The J gene is TRBJ2-7, the V gene TRBV7-9, with D maybe TRBD1 (6 bases). V was pared by 8 bases and J by 1 base, with 6 bases between. The CDR3 has 11 amino acids. The V gene's germline CDR1 is SEHNR and CDR2 FQNEAQ (reference sequence). The CDR3 is CASQGSYEQYF. In DNA, the CDR3 is TGTGCCAGCCAGGGGTCCTACGAGCAGTACTTC. The entire variable domain, with the rest obtained from reference TRBV7-9 and TRBJ2-7, is as follows: DTGVSQNPRHKITKRGQNVTFRCDPISEHNRLYWYRQTLGQGPEFLTYFQNEAQLEKSRLLSDRFSAERPKGSFSTLEIQRTEQGDSAMYLCASQGSYEQYFGPGTRLTVT.

In DNA form, the CDR3 reads TGCAGCGTTGGGGGCCCTCCGAACACCGGGGAGCTGTTTTTT. As protein: CSVGGPPNTGELFF. This chain uses TRBV29-1 with TRBJ2-2; D may be TRBD1 (5 bases). The V end was cut by 4 bases, the J end by 0 bases, with 9 bases between. This CDR3 is 14 amino acids long. Germline values: CDR1 SQVTM, CDR2 ANQGSEA.

This clone has more than one count but fewer than ten. This chain uses TRBV6-6 with TRBJ2-7; perhaps TRBD1 as D (5 bases). Trimming took 8 bases from V and 3 from J, leaving 11 bases between them. From germline, CDR1 is MNHNY and CDR2 SVGAGI (reference sequence). This CDR3 region has 12 residues. CDR3 protein: CASAQGFYEQYF. The CDR3 DNA reads as TGTGCCAGCGCGCAGGGATTCTACGAGCAGTACTTC.

The chain joins TRBV2 to TRBJ2-4; a possible D gene is TRBD1 (5 bases). The CDR3 length is 14 residues. The germline CDR1 and CDR2 sequences are SNHLY and FYNNEI. With 6 bases removed from V and 5 bases from J, the gap between germline ends came to 14 bases. Written as DNA, the CDR3 is TGTGCCAGCAGCGGCCCAAGGGGCCAAAACATTCAGTACTTC. Its protein product is CASSGPRGQNIQYF.

The count of this clone is one. The chain recombines TRBV27 with TRBJ1-2; 7 bases fit TRBD1. J lost 5 bases, V lost 2 bases, and 11 bases had no gene match. The CDR3 is 16 residues long. Germline assignment: CDR1 MNHEY and CDR2 SMNVEV (reference sequence). The CDR3 nucleotides read TGTGCCAGCAGTTTAGCGGGACAGCTAAGTCCTTATGGCTACACCTTC. This gives the protein CASSLAGQLSPYGYTF.

The genes are TRBV9 and TRBJ2-1; TRBD1 aligns across 9 bases. The CDR3 covers 16 residues. Germline-derived CDR1 and CDR2 are SGDLS and YYNGEE. The junction had 11 bases not matched to a gene; V was cut back by 4 bases and J by 6 bases. The CDR3 loop reads CASSTNALDRGNEQFF. DNA for the CDR3: TGTGCCAGCAGCACCAACGCCTTGGACAGGGGCAATGAGCAGTTCTTC. The whole variable domain, filled in from reference TRBV9 and TRBJ2-1, reads DSGVTQTPKHLITATGQRVTLRCSPRSGDLSVYWYQQSLDQGLQFLIQYYNGEERAKGNILERFSAQQFPDLHSELNLSSLELGDSALYFCASSTNALDRGNEQFFGPGTRLTVL.

CDR3 loop: CASSSRAGEGTDTQYF. Here the CDR3 DNA reads TGTGCCAGCAGCTCTAGAGCGGGGGAAGGCACAGATACGCAGTATTTT. This sequence joins TRBV9 and TRBJ2-3, with 8 positions matching TRBD2. V lost 4 bases, J lost 1 base, and 8 bases stayed unmatched. Germline CDR1 and CDR2: SGDLS and YYNGEE. The CDR3 consists of 16 residues.

The rearrangement joins TRBV2 to TRBJ1-5; 9 bases map to TRBD1. Trimming at V came to 7 bases and at J to 4 bases, leaving 5 bases not matched to a gene. The CDR3 extends over 14 amino acids. Germline CDR1 reads SNHLY; CDR2 reads FYNNEI. The chain's CDR3 is CASKTTGGNQPQHF. In nucleotides, the CDR3 is TGTGCCAGCAAGACGACAGGGGGGAATCAGCCCCAGCATTTT.

This clone was detected once. This CDR3 is CASRREGYEQYF. As DNA, the CDR3 is TGTGCCAGCAGACGGGAGGGATACGAGCAGTACTTC. J is TRBJ2-7 and V is TRBV2, with 8 bases lining up with TRBD2. After removal of 6 bases from V and 4 bases from J, the junction contained 2 bases not matched to a gene. Germline V lookup: CDR1 SNHLY, CDR2 FYNNEI. This CDR3 contains 12 residues.

This sequence joins TRBV5-1 and TRBJ1-1; D gene ambiguous. This CDR3 is built from 12 residues. CDR1 SGHRS and CDR2 YFSETQ come from the germline V gene. V was pared by 4 bases and J by 4 bases, with 8 bases between. The CDR3 spells CASSPPGTEAFF. CDR3 nucleotide sequence: TGCGCCAGCAGCCCCCCCGGCACTGAAGCTTTCTTT.

This clone came up once. This chain links TRBV4-1 with TRBJ1-1, with 7 bases that match TRBD1. J was trimmed by 9 bases and V by 1 base; bases with no gene match: 8. The CDR3 covers 14 residues. Germline V gene sequence: CDR1 MGHRA, CDR2 YSYEKL. The CDR3 loop reads CASSQAERDSQAFF. The CDR3 region has the DNA TGCGCCAGCAGCCAAGCGGAGAGGGACAGCCAAGCTTTCTTT.

The V and J genes are TRBV4-1 and TRBJ2-5, with a possible D match to TRBD2 (6 bases). CDR1 is MGHRA, CDR2 YSYEKL, per germline. Between the trimmed V and J ends, which lost 1 base and 2 bases, there was a span of 14 bases. The CDR3 sequence is 16 residues long. DNA for the CDR3: TGCGCCAGCAGCCAAGGACCGGGGGTGGGGCAAGAGACCCAGTACTTC. This codes for CASSQGPGVGQETQYF.

A few counts support this clone. The chain uses TRBV7-9 and TRBJ1-6; D might be TRBD1 (5 bases). V gave up 7 bases and J gave up 8 bases, with 24 bases separating them. The germline gives CDR1 SEHNR, CDR2 FQNEAQ (reference sequence). The CDR3 runs 17 residues. In nucleotides, the CDR3 is TGTGCCAGCACCGGGCTGGGGGGTCGGGGGACCCATTCACCCCTCCACTTT. It yields the protein CASTGLGGRGTHSPLHF.

The rearrangement links TRBV6-1 to TRBJ2-7, with a weak D call TRBD2 (6 bases). The CDR3 runs 14 residues. CDR1 is MNHNS and CDR2 is SASEGT in the germline V gene. V was shortened by 7 bases and J by 2 bases, with 15 bases between the two germline ends. The CDR3 region is CASTFGGLAYEQYF. The CDR3 DNA is TGTGCCAGCACTTTCGGGGGATTAGCCTACGAGCAGTACTTC.

As for this clone: The junction shows a germline mismatch at one end, possibly a read error. The chain has TRBV7-7 and TRBJ2-7; TRBD1 aligns across 9 bases. The CDR3 sequence is 13 residues long. Germline lookup yields CDR1 SSHAT and CDR2 FNYEAQ (reference sequence). CDR3 protein: CASSSGTGNEQYF. CDR3 DNA: TGTGCTAGCAGCTCCGGGACAGGGAACGAGCAGTACTTC.

The rearrangement uses TRBV30 and TRBJ2-1; 8 nucleotides agree with TRBD2. Germline V gene data show CDR1 as GTSNPN and CDR2 as SVGIG (reference sequence). V lost 2 bases and J lost 5; bases outside the gene matches: 5. The length of the CDR3 is 14 residues. CDR3 protein: CAWSRGGRNNEQFF. The CDR3 DNA sequence: TGTGCCTGGAGTCGGGGCGGGAGGAACAATGAGCAGTTCTTC.

J is TRBJ2-3 and V is TRBV2; 9 bases fit TRBD2. After removal of 9 bases from V and 1 base from J, the junction contained 8 bases not matched to a gene. CDR3 length: 15 amino acids. From germline, CDR1 is SNHLY and CDR2 FYNNEI. The CDR3 region is CARISGRLGTDTQYF. CDR3 sequence (DNA): TGTGCCAGGATCAGCGGGAGGTTAGGCACAGATACGCAGTATTTT. The full variable domain, completed using reference TRBV2 and TRBJ2-3, is EPEVTQTPSHQVTQMGQEVILRCVPISNHLYFYWYRQILGQKVEFLVSFYNNEISEKSEIFDDQFSVERPDGSNFTLKIRSTKLEDSAMYFCARISGRLGTDTQYFGPGTRLTVL.